This T cell receptor beta chain was sequenced in a study of T cell responses to AZD1222 COVID-19 vaccine. Findings and caveats of the study: Following two doses of AZD1222, Spike-specific TCR breadth and depth rose. Donors in the cohort were predominantly white British and more often female, and clonal diversity was possibly underestimated.

With regard to this clone: Its antigen is as yet unknown.

Libraries were prepared by immunoSEQ multiplex PCR; TCRdb keeps only in-frame clonotypes and omits some of them. The sample holds under 150,000 clones, 90% to 95% seen once. Germline CDR1 reads SNHLY; CDR2 reads FYNNEI. There are 13 residues in the CDR3. The V segment lost 8 bases and the J segment 5 bases; nucleotides outside the gene matches: 3. This TCR was sampled from an adult in good health. Sequencing used peripheral blood, obtained on day 0 of AZD1222 vaccination. This rearrangement joins TRBV2 to TRBJ2-5; 12 bases are a match to TRBD1. CDR3: CASGTGGWETQYF. DNA of the CDR3: TGTGCCAGCGGGACAGGGGGCTGGGAGACCCAGTACTTC.